Shown below are 6 T cell receptor beta chains from a single sample sequenced in a study of cytomegalovirus exposure and HLA in healthy donors. The PCR made use of 60 Vbeta and 13 Jbeta primers. Sequenced by immunoSEQ multiplex PCR; TCRdb stores in-frame clones only, minus some. The sample has fewer than 250,000 clones, 75% to 80% seen once; the top ten hold 11% to 15%. The sequenced material came from PBMCs. These receptors all stem from a woman aged 30 to 39 in good health and CMV-seropositive.

The CDR3 sequence: CASSEGGENYQYF. The CDR3 DNA reads as TGTGCCAGCAGTGAAGGTGGGGAGAATTACCAGTACTTC. The V gene is TRBV6-1, the J gene TRBJ2-4; tentatively, D is TRBD2 (5 bases). Germline loops: CDR1 MNHNS, CDR2 SASEGT. V gave up 1 base and J gave up 13 bases, with 14 bases separating them. The CDR3 loop spans 13 amino acids.

This sequence joins TRBV5-1 and TRBJ2-5, with D perhaps matching TRBD1 (7 bases). Looked up from germline, CDR1 is SGHRS and CDR2 is YFSETQ. The CDR3 has 17 residues. V lost 2 bases and J 7 bases, leaving 24 bases between the germline ends. This CDR3 is CASSFPPEGPQGGTQYF. As DNA, the CDR3 is TGCGCCAGCAGCTTCCCGCCGGAGGGGCCGCAGGGGGGGACCCAGTACTTC.

The V gene is TRBV5-4, the J gene TRBJ1-1; D is perhaps TRBD1 (6 bases). The CDR3 spans 15 residues. Germline CDR1 and CDR2: SGHNT and YYREEE (reference sequence). Trimming removed 6 bases from V and 0 bases from J, with 15 bases in between. CDR3 nucleotides: TGTGCCAGCACCAGGGGCAGCTCTATGAACACTGAAGCTTTCTTT. Translating gives CASTRGSSMNTEAFF.

This sequence joins TRBV7-3 and TRBJ2-1; the D is unclear. Germline V gene lookup returns CDR1 SGHTA and CDR2 FQGTGA. Trimming removed 4 bases at V and 10 bases at J, with 14 bases between. The CDR3 length is 13 residues. The CDR3 is CASSSSTGSEQFF. As DNA, the CDR3 is TGTGCCAGCAGCTCATCGACTGGCAGCGAGCAGTTCTTC.

The chain recombines TRBV5-1 with TRBJ2-2; no firm D call. The length of the CDR3 is 15 residues. V dropped 0 bases and J dropped 7 bases, with 13 bases sitting between them. The germline V gene encodes CDR1 SGHRS and CDR2 YFSETQ. In DNA, the CDR3 is TGCGCCAGCAGCTTGGCCCCAACCGGAGTCGGGGAGCTGTTTTTT. Its translation: CASSLAPTGVGELFF.

The rearrangement joins TRBV18 to TRBJ2-5, with D tentatively TRBD2 (6 bases). With 4 bases removed from V and 1 base from J, the gap between germline ends came to 10 bases. This CDR3 has 14 amino acids. Germline V gives CDR1 KGHSH, CDR2 LQKENI. CDR3 sequence (DNA): TGTGCCAGCTCACAAATGGGGGGCCAAGAGACCCAGTACTTC. Its protein product is CASSQMGGQETQYF.